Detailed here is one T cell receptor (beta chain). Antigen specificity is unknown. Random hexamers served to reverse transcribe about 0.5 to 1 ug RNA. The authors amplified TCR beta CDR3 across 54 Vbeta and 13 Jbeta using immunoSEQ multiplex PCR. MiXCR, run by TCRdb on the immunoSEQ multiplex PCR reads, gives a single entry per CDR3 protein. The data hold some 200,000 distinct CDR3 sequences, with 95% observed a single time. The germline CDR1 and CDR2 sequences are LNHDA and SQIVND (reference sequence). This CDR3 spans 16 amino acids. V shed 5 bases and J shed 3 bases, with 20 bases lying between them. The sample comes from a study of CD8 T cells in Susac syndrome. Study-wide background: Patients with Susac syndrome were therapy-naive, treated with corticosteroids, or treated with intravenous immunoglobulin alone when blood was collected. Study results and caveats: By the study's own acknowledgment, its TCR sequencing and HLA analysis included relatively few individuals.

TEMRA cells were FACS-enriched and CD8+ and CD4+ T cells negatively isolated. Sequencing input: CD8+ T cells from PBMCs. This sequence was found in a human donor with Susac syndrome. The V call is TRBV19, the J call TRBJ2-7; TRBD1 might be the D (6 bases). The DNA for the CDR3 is TGTGCCAGTAGTCTCGGGACACCCGGAGTGGTCTACGAGCAGTACTTC. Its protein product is CASSLGTPGVVYEQYF.